This T cell receptor beta chain came from a study of Graves' ophthalmopathy and Graves' hyperthyroidism. Turning to the study itself: Before any treatment was given, at initial diagnosis, peripheral blood was collected.

In donors with ophthalmopathy, activity was moderate-to-severe, with CAS ≥3, NOSPECS ≥4 and duration under 3 months. None of the included patients had other autoimmune diseases, uncontrolled infections, pregnancy or lactation, as these led to exclusion. Orbital computed tomography and thyroid ultrasound, along with TRAb, serum thyroxine and clinical symptoms, underpinned diagnosis. Scientists amplified the TCR beta CDR3 regions from RNA transcripts. A first-round RT-PCR used HTBI primers, followed by a second-round multiplex PCR. One entry per CDR3 protein, called by TCRdb with MiXCR from the multiplex PCR reads. The repertoire includes about 700,000 distinct CDR3 sequences, approximately 40% of them detected once, and 40% to 45% sits in the top ten. There are many counts of this clonotype. The CDR3 is 12 amino acids. Between the trimmed V and J ends, which lost 1 base and 7 bases, there was a span of 7 bases. Germline CDR1 is SEHNR and CDR2 is FQNEAQ (reference sequence).

The chain is built from TRBV7-9 and TRBJ2-5; D may be TRBD1 (5 bases). The specimen was peripheral blood. This receptor was taken from an adult man with Graves' ophthalmopathy. CDR3 sequence reads: CASSLGQGTQYF. CDR3 sequence (DNA): TGTGCCAGCAGCTTAGGGCAGGGGACCCAGTACTTC.